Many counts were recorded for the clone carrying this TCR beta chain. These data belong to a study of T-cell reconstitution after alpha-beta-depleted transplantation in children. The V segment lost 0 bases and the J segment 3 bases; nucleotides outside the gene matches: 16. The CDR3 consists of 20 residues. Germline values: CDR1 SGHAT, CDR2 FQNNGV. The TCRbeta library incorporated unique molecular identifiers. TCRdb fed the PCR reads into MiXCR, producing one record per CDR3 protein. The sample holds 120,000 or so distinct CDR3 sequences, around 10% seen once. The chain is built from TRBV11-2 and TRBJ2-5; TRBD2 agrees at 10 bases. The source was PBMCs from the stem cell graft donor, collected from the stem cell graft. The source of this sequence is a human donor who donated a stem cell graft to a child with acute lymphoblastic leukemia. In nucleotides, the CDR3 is TGTGCCAGCAGCTTAGATGGCCTTACCCCTAGCGGGAGTTGGGAAGAGACCCAGTACTTC. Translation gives CASSLDGLTPSGSWEETQYF.